This TCR beta chain is drawn from a study of T cell responses to AZD1222 COVID-19 vaccine. General study findings and limits: Sampling that yielded the repertoires occurred only after the peak T cell response. AZD1222 recipients seropositive at baseline numbered only five to seven. There were mostly white British donors and more females than males, and clonal diversity was possibly underestimated. Elevations in Spike-specific TCR breadth and depth followed administration of two AZD1222 doses.

For this clone: The antigen is not known.

Sequenced by immunoSEQ multiplex PCR; TCRdb stores in-frame clones only, minus some. The sample holds about 76,000 clones, 90% seen once. This TCR derives from an adult in good health. Sequenced here: peripheral blood, sampled on day 0 of AZD1222 vaccination.

The DNA of the CDR3 is TGCGCCAGCAGCTGGGGTCTCTCTGGAAACACCATATATTTT. Protein sequence: CASSWGLSGNTIYF. V gene TRBV5-1 combines with J gene TRBJ1-3; D unresolved. The CDR3 length is 14 residues. Germline assignment: CDR1 SGHRS and CDR2 YFSETQ. Trimming shortened V by 3 bases and J by 0 bases, and 7 bases separated the two germline ends.